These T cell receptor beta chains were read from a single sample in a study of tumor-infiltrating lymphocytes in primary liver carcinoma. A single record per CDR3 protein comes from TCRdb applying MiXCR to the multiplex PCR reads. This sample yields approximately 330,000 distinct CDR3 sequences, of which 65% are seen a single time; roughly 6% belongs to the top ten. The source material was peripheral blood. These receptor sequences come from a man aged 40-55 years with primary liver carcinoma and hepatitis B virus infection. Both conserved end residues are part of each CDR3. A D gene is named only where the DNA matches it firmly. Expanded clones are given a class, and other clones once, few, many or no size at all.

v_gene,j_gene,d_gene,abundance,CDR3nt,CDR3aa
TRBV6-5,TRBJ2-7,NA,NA,TGCGCCAGGAGTTACGATCGAGAGGACTACGAGCAGTACTTC,CARSYDREDYEQYF
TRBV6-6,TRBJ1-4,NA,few,TGTGCCAGCAGTTACTCGCCGCGGCTCGGCGAAAAACTGTTTTTT,CASSYSPRLGEKLFF
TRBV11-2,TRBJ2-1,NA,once,TGTGCCAACAGCTTAGAGTCGGCAAGCGGAGGACGCTACAATGAGCAGTTCTTC,CANSLESASGGRYNEQFF
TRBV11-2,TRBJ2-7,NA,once,TGTACCAGCAGCTTAGTTGGGAGGAGTTGGTCCTACGACCAGTACTTC,CTSSLVGRSWSYDQYF
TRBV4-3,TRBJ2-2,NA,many,TGCGCCAGCAGCCAGACATCGAACACCGGGGAGCTGTTTTTT,CASSQTSNTGELFF
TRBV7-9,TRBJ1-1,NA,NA,TGTGCCAGCAGCTTATTAGGGCAGATCTACACTGAAGCTTTCTTT,CASSLLGQIYTEAFF
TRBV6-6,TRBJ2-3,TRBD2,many,TGTGCCAGCAGTTACCCCGCGGGGCGGGAGAAGACAGATACGCAGTATTTT,CASSYPAGREKTDTQYF
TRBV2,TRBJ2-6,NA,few,TGTGCCAGCAGTGACAGGACGGACCTGACTTTC,CASSDRTDLTF
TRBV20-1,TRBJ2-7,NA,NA,TGCAGTGCTAGACAAGACGGATACGAGCAGTACTTC,CSARQDGYEQYF
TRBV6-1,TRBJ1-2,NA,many,TGTGCCAGCAGTGATGCCAGCTATGGCTACACCTTC,CASSDASYGYTF
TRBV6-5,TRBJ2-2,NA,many,TGTGCCGCGCGACCGGACAGAGTCACCGGGGAGCTGTTTTTT,CAARPDRVTGELFF
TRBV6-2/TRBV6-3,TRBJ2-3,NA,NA,TGTGCCAGCAGCGACTTGACAGATACGCAGTATTTT,CASSDLTDTQYF
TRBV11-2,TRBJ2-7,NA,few,TGTGCCAGCAGCTTAGGAAATTCTCGGGGTTACGAGCAGTACTTC,CASSLGNSRGYEQYF
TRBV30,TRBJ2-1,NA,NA,TGTTCCTTAACTGTTGGGGGACATGAGCAGTTCTTC,CSLTVGGHEQFF
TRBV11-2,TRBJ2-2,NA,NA,TGTGCTAGCAGCATGGGGCGAGGTCTGAACACCGGGGAGCTGTTTTTT,CASSMGRGLNTGELFF
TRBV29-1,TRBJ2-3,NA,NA,TGCAGCGTTGTGGGCAGGACCACAGATATGCAGTATTTT,CSVVGRTTDMQYF
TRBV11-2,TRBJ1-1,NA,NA,TGTGCCAGCGGCCCAGGGGCCGGCGACGGCGCTGAAGCTTTCTTT,CASGPGAGDGAEAFF
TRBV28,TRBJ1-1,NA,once,TGTGCCGGCAGCCCGGGCCAGGCGAACACTGAAGCTTTCTTT,CAGSPGQANTEAFF
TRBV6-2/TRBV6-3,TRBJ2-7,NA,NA,TGTGCCAGAAGCCTATATGCCCACTACGAGCAGTACTTC,CARSLYAHYEQYF
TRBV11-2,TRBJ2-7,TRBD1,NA,TGTGCCAACAGCTCAGGACAGGGGGTCCACGAGCAGTACTTC,CANSSGQGVHEQYF
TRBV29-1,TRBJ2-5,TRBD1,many,TGCAGCCCCAGGACAGGGACAGAGACCCAGTACTTC,CSPRTGTETQYF
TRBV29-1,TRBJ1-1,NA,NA,TGCAGCGCTGCAAAAGGGGAGCTTGAAGCTTTCTTT,CSAAKGELEAFF
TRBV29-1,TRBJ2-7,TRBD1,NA,TGCATCGTTAGGACAGGGACCCAATACAAGCAGTACTTC,CIVRTGTQYKQYF
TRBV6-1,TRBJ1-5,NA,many,TGTGCCAGCAGTGAATCAGGGCGGAATCAGCCCCAGCATTTT,CASSESGRNQPQHF
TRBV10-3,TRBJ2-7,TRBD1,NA,TGTGCCATCAGTGAGGGGCCCGGGACAGGGATATACGAGCAGTGCTTC,CAISEGPGTGIYEQCF
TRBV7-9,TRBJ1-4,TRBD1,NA,TGTGCCAGCAGCTTAGAGGGGGCCGGGGAAAAACTGTTTTTT,CASSLEGAGEKLFF
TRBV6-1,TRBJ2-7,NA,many,TGTGCCAGCAGTGAGGAGAGGGTGGAGCAGTACTTC,CASSEERVEQYF
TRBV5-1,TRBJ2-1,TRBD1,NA,TGCGCCAGCAGCTTTGGGACAGGGGGCGTTGAGCAGTTCTTC,CASSFGTGGVEQFF
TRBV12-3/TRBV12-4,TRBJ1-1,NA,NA,TGTGCCAGGAGTTTAAGTTACACTGAAGCTTTCTTT,CARSLSYTEAFF
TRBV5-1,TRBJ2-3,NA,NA,TGCGCCAGCAGCTTGGGAGTAAGCGCAGATACGCAGTATTTT,CASSLGVSADTQYF
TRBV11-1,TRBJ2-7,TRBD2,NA,TGTGCCAGTAGGCCCGGGACTAGGGGCTACGAGCAGTACTTC,CASRPGTRGYEQYF
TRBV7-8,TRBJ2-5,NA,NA,TGTGCCAGCAGCTTAGTCCCTAGCGTACTACAAGAGACCCAGTACTTC,CASSLVPSVLQETQYF
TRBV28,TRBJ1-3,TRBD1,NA,TGTGCCAGCGGTCTCGGACAGGGTATGGACACCATATATTTT,CASGLGQGMDTIYF
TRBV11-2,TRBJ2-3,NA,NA,TGTGTCAGCAGCTTTGGTCCCAGAGGCACAGATACGCAGTATTTT,CVSSFGPRGTDTQYF
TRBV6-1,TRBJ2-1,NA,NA,TGTGCCAGCAGTCGTGGGAGGTATGGGACGACCTACAATGAGCAGTTCTTC,CASSRGRYGTTYNEQFF
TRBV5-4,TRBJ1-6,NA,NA,TGTGCCAGCAGCTTGACCTCCGGGACCCCACTTGGGGATTCACCCCTCCACTTT,CASSLTSGTPLGDSPLHF
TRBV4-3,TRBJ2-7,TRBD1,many,TGCGCCAGCAGCCAAGATATTAGGGGGCTCGAGCAGTACTTC,CASSQDIRGLEQYF
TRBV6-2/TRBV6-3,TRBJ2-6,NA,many,TGTGCCAGCCGAAAAACCGGGACGGCTGGGGCCAACGTCCTGACTTTC,CASRKTGTAGANVLTF
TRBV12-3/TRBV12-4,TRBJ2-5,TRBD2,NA,TGTGCCAGTACCCGGGGGGGGTTGAAGACCCATTACTTC,CASTRGGLKTHYF
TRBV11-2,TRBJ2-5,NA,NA,TGCGCCAGCACCTTAGGCGCCCAAGAGACCCAGTACTTC,CASTLGAQETQYF
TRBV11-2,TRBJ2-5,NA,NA,TGTGCGAGCAGCTTAGATCCGGGACGCCCCGTAAGGGACTTC,CASSLDPGRPVRDF
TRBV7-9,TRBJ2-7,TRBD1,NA,TGTGCCAGCAGCCCCCAAGGACAGGGCTACGAGCAGTACTTC,CASSPQGQGYEQYF
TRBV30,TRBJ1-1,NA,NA,TGTGCCTGGAATCGGGGCATTAGCACTGAAGCTTTCTTT,CAWNRGISTEAFF
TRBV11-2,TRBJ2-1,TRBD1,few,TGTGCCTGCAGCTCCGGACAGGCAACCAACGAGCAGTTCTTC,CACSSGQATNEQFF
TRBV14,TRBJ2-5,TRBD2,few,TGTGCCAGCAGCTTGGGACTAGCGATTAACCAAGAGACCCAGTACTTC,CASSLGLAINQETQYF
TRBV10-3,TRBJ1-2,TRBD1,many,TGTGCCATCAGTGACGAGACAGGGAGATATGGCTACACCTTC,CAISDETGRYGYTF
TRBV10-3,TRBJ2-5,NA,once,TGTGCCATCAGTGAACTCGGGCCTCAGGAAGAGACCCGGTACTTC,CAISELGPQEETRYF
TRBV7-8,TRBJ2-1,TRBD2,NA,TGTGCCAGCAGTCCTGGACTAGCGGGCGAGATTTACAATGAGCAGTTCTTC,CASSPGLAGEIYNEQFF
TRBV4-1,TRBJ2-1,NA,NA,TGCGCCAGCAGCCTCCAGTGGGAGGAGTACTATGAGCAGTTCTTC,CASSLQWEEYYEQFF
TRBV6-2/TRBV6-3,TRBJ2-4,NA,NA,TGTGCCAGCAGATCAAGGGGGGTTTTAGCCAAAAACATTCAGTACTTC,CASRSRGVLAKNIQYF
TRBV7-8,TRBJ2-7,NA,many,TGTGCCAGCAGCTTAGGATTGGACAGCTACGAGCAGTACTTC,CASSLGLDSYEQYF
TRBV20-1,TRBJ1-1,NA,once,TGCAGTGCTCCACGTAACACTGAAGCTTTCTTT,CSAPRNTEAFF
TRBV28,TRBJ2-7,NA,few,TGTGCCAGCAGTTTGGCTGTCAAAAGCTACGAGCAGTACTTC,CASSLAVKSYEQYF
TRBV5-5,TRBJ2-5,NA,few,TGTGCCAGCAGCTCCGTGGGGGCTCTGGAGACCCAGTACTTC,CASSSVGALETQYF
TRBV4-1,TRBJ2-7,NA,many,TGCGCCAGCAGCCAAGATCACGGGACGGAGGGCTCCTACGAGCAGTACTTC,CASSQDHGTEGSYEQYF
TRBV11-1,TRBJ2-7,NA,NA,TGTGCCAGCAGCCATATAGGGGTGTCCCCCCCATACGAGCAGTACTTC,CASSHIGVSPPYEQYF
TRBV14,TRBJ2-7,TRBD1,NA,TGTGCCAGCAGCCAGGGACAGGGCGGCGAGCAGAACTTC,CASSQGQGGEQNF
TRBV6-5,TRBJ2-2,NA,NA,TGTGCCAGAAGAATTCAGGGAAGTGCCGGGGAGCCGTTTTTT,CARRIQGSAGEPFF
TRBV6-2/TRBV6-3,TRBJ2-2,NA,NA,TGTGCCAGCCAGCGAGAGGACACCGGGGAGCTGTTTTTT,CASQREDTGELFF
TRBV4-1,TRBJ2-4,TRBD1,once,TGCGCCAGCAGCCAAGCGTCGACAGGGCAGGAGATACTAGCCAAAAACATTCAGTACTTC,CASSQASTGQEILAKNIQYF